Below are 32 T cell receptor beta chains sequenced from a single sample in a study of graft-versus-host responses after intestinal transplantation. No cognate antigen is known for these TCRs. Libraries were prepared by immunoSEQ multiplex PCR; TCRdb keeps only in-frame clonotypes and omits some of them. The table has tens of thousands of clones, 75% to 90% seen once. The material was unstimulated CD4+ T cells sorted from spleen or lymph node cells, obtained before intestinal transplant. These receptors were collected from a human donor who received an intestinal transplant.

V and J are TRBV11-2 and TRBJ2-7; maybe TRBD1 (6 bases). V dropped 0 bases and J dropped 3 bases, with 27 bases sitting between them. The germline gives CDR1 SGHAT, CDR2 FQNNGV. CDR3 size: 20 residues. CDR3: CASSLDTPFTGLRTYYEQYF. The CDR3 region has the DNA TGTGCCAGCAGCTTAGATACCCCCTTTACAGGGTTAAGAACCTACTACGAGCAGTACTTC.

The CDR3 reads CASRLAGGHEQYF. Written as DNA, the CDR3 is TGTGCCAGCAGACTAGCGGGGGGGCACGAGCAGTACTTC. J is TRBJ2-7 and V is TRBV27, with 13 bases lining up with TRBD2. Germline CDR1 and CDR2: MNHEY and SMNVEV (reference sequence). The trim removed 6 bases at V and 5 bases at J, leaving 1 base unmatched. The CDR3 totals 13 residues.

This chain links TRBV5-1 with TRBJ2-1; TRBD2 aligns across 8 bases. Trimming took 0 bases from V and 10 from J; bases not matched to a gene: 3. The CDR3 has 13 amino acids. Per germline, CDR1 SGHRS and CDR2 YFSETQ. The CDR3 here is CASSLEGLGEQFF. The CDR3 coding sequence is TGCGCCAGCAGCTTGGAGGGACTAGGGGAGCAGTTCTTC.

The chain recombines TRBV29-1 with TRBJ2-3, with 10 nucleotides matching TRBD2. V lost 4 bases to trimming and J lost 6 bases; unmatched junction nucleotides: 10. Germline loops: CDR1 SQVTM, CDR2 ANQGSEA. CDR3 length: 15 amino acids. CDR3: CSVGPSGGARDTQYF. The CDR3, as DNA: TGCAGCGTTGGTCCCAGCGGGGGGGCACGTGATACGCAGTATTTT.

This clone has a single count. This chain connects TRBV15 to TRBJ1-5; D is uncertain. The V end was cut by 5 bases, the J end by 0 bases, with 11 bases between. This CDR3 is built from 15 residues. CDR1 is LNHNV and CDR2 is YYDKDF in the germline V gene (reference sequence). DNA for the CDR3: TGTGCCACCAGCGCCGGACTGATTAGCAATCAGCCCCAGCATTTT. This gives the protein CATSAGLISNQPQHF.

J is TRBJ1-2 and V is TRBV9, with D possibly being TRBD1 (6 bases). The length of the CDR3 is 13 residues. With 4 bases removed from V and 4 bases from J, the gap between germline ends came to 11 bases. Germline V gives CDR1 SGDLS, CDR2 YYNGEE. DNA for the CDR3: TGTGCCAGCAGCCCCACAGGGCCCTATGGCTACACCTTC. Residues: CASSPTGPYGYTF.

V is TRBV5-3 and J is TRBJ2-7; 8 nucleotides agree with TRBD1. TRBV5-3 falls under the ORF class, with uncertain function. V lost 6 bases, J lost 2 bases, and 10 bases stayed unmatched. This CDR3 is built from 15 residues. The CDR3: CARTMDREGAYEQYF. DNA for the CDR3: TGTGCCAGAACCATGGACAGGGAAGGGGCCTACGAGCAGTACTTC.

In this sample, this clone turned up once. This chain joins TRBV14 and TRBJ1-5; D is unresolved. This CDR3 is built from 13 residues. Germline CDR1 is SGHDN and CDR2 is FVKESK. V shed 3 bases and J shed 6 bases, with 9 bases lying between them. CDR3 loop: CASSQGNSQPQHF. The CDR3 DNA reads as TGTGCCAGCAGCCAGGGTAACAGTCAGCCCCAGCATTTT.

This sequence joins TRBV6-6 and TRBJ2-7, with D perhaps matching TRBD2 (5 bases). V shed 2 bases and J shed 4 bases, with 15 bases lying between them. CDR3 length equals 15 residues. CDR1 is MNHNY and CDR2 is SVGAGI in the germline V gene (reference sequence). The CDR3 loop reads CASSYAAAGGYEQYF. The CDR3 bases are TGTGCCAGCAGTTACGCGGCGGCGGGTGGATACGAGCAGTACTTC.

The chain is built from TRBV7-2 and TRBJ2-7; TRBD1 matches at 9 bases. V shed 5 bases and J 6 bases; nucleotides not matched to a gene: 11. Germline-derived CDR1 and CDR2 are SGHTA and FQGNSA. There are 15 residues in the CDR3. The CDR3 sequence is CASSVAQGAFGEQYF. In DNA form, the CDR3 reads TGTGCCAGCAGCGTCGCACAGGGGGCGTTCGGCGAGCAGTACTTC.

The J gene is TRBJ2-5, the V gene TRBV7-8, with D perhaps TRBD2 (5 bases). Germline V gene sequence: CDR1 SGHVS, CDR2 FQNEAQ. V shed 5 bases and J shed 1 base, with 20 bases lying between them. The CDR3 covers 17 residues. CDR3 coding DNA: TGTGCCAGCAGCCACACGAGGGCTGGCTGGGTCCAAGAGACCCAGTACTTC. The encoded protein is CASSHTRAGWVQETQYF. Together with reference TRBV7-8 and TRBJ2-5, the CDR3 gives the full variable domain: GAGVSQSPRYKVAKRGQDVALRCDPISGHVSLFWYQQALGQGPEFLTYFQNEAQLDKSGLPSDRFFAERPEGSVSTLKIQRTQQEDSAVYLCASSHTRAGWVQETQYFGPGTRLLVL.

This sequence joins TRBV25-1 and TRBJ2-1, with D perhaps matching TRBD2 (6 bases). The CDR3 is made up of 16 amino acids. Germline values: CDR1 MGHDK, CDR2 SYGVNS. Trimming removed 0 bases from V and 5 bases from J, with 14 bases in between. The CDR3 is CASSEYGQRANNEQFF. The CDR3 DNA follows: TGTGCCAGCAGTGAATATGGCCAGCGGGCGAACAATGAGCAGTTCTTC.

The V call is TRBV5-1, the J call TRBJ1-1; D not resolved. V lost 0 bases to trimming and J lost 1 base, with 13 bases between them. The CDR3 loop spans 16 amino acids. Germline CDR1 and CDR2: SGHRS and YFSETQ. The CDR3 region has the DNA TGCGCCAGCAGCTTGGACCTGGCCAGAGGGAACACTGAAGCTTTCTTT. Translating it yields CASSLDLARGNTEAFF.

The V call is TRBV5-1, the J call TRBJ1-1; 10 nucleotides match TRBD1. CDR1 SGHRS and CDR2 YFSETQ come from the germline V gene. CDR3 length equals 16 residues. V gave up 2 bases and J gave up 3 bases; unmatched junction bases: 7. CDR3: CASSFRQGAGDTEAFF. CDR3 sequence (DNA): TGCGCCAGCAGCTTCCGACAGGGGGCTGGGGACACTGAAGCTTTCTTT. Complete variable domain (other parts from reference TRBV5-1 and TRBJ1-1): KAGVTQTPRYLIKTRGQQVTLSCSPISGHRSVSWYQQTPGQGLQFLFEYFSETQRNKGNFPGRFSGRQFSNSRSEMNVSTLELGDSALYLCASSFRQGAGDTEAFFGQGTRLTVV.

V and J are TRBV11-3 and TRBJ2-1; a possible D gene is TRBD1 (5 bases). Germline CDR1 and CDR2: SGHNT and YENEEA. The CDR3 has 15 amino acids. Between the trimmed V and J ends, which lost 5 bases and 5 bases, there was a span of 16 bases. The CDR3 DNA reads TGTGCCAGCAGCAGGGGTCGGGCGACCGACAATGAGCAGTTCTTC. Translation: CASSRGRATDNEQFF.

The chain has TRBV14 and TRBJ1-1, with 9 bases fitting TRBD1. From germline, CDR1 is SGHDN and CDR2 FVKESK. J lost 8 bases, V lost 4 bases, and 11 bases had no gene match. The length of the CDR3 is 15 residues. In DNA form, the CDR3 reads TGTGCCAGCAGCCCAACACAGGGGGCCCTCGGGGAAGCTTTCTTT. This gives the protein CASSPTQGALGEAFF.

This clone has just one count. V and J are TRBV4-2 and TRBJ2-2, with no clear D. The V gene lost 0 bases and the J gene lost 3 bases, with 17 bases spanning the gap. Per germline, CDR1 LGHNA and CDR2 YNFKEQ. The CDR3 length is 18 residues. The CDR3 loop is CASSQDLGSLQDTGELFF. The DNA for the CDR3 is TGTGCCAGCAGCCAAGACTTGGGCAGTCTCCAAGACACCGGGGAGCTGTTTTTT.

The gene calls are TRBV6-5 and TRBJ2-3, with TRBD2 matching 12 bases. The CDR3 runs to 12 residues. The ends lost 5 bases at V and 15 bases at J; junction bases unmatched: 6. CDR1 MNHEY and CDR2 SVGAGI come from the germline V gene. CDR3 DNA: TGTGCCAGCAGTAGCCTAGCGGGGGGGGAATATTTT. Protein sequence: CASSSLAGGEYF.

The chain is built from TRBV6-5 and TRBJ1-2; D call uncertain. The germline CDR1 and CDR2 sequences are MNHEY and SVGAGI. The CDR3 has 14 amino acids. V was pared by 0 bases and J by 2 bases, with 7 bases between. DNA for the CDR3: TGTGCCAGCAGTTACTCGTTAGCCAACTATGGCTACACCTTC. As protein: CASSYSLANYGYTF.

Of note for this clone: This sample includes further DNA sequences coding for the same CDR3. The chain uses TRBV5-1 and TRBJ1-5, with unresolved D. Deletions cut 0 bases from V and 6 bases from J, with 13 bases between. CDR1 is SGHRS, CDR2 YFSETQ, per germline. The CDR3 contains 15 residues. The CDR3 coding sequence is TGCGCCAGCAGCTTGGAGGGCCACCGGGGTCAGCCCCAGCATTTT. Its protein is CASSLEGHRGQPQHF.

The CDR3 bases are TGTGCCAGCAGTGAATGGGGCCCTAACGAGACCCAGTACTTC. The encoded protein is CASSEWGPNETQYF. This rearrangement joins TRBV6-1 to TRBJ2-5; D perhaps matches TRBD1 (5 bases). The germline V and J ends were trimmed by 2 bases and 5 bases, with 12 bases remaining between them. Germline-derived CDR1 and CDR2 are MNHNS and SASEGT. The CDR3 spans 14 residues.

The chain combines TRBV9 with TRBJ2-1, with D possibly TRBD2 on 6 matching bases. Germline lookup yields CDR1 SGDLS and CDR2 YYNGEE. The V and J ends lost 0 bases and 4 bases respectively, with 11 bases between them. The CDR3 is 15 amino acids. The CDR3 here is CASSVGLASYNEQFF. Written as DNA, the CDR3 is TGTGCCAGCAGCGTAGGGCTAGCGAGTTACAATGAGCAGTTCTTC.

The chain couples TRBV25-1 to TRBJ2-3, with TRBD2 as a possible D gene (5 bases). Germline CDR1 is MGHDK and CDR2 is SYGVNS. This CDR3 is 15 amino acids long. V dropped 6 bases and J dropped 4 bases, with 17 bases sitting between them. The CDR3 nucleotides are TGTGCCAGCAGCCGGGCAGGCGGAGGAGCAGATACGCAGTATTTT. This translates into CASSRAGGGADTQYF.

The CDR3: CASGPGAAPVKAFF. DNA of the CDR3: TGTGCCAGCGGACCTGGGGCGGCACCAGTCAAAGCTTTCTTT. The chain joins TRBV2 to TRBJ1-1; D is possibly TRBD1 (5 bases). Trimming shortened V by 8 bases and J by 9 bases, and 22 bases separated the two germline ends. The CDR3 length is 14 residues. From germline, CDR1 is SNHLY and CDR2 FYNNEI.

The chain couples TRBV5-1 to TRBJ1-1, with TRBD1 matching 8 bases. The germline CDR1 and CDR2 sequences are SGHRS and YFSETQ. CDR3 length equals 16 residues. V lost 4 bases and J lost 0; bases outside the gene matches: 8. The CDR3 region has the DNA TGCGCCAGCAGCGGGACAGGAGGGAGGATGAACACTGAAGCTTTCTTT. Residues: CASSGTGGRMNTEAFF.

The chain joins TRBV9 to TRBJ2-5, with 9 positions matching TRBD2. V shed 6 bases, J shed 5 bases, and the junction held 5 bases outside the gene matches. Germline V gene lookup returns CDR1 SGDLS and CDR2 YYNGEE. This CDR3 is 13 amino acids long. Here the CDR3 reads CASNSGGRETQYF. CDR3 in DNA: TGTGCCAGCAACAGCGGGGGGCGCGAGACCCAGTACTTC.

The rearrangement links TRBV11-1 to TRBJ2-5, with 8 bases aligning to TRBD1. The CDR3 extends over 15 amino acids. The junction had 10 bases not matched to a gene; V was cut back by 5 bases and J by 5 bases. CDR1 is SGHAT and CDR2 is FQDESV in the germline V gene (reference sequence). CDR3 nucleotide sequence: TGTGCCAGCAGCCCCAGTCAGGGGGCAGGGGAGACCCAGTACTTC. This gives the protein CASSPSQGAGETQYF. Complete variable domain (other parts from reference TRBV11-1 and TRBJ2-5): EAEVAQSPRYKITEKSQAVAFWCDPISGHATLYWYRQILGQGPELLVQFQDESVVDDSQLPKDRFSAERLKGVDSTLKIQPAELGDSAMYLCASSPSQGAGETQYFGPGTRLLVL.

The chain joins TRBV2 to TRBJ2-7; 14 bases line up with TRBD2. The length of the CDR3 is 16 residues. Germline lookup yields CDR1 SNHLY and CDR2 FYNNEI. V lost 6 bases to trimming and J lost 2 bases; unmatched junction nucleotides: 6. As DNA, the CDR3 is TGTGCCAGCAGCTCCGGGACTAGCGGGGGCCCCTACGAGCAGTACTTC. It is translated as CASSSGTSGGPYEQYF.

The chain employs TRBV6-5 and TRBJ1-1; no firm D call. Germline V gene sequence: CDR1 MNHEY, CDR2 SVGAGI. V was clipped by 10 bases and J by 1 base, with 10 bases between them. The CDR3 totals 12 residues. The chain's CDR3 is CATGGPNTEAFF. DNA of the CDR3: TGTGCCACCGGCGGGCCGAACACTGAAGCTTTCTTT.

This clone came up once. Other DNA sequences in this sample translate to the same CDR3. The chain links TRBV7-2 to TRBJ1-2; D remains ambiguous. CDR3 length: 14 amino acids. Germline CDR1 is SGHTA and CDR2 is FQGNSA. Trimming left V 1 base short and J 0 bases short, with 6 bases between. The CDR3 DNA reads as TGTGCCAGCAGCTTAGGGTCGGCTAACTATGGCTACACCTTC. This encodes CASSLGSANYGYTF.

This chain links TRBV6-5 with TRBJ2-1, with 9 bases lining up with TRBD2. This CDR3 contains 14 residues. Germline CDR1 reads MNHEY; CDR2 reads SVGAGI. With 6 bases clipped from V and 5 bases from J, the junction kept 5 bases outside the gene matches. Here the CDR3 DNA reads TGTGCCAGCAGAAGGACTAGCGTAAACAATGAGCAGTTCTTC. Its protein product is CASRRTSVNNEQFF.

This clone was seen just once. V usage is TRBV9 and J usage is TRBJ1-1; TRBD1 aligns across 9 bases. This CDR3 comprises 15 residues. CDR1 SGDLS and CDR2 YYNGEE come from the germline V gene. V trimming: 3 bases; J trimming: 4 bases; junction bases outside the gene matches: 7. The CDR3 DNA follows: TGTGCCAGCAGCGCAACCGGGACAGGGCCCACTGAAGCTTTCTTT. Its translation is CASSATGTGPTEAFF.